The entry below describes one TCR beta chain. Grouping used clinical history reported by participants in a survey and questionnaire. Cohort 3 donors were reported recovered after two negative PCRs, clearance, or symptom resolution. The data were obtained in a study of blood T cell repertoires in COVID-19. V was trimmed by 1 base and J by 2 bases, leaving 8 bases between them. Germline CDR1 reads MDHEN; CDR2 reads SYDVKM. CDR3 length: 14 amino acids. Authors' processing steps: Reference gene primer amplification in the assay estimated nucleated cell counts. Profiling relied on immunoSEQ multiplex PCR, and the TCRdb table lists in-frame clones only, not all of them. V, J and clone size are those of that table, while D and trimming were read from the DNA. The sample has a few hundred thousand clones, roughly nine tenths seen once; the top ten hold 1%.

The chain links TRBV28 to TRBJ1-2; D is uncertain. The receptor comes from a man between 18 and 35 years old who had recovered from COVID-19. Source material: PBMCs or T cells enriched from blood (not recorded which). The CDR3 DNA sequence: TGTGCCAGCAGTTTATACGCACAGAACTATGGCTACACCTTC. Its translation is CASSLYAQNYGYTF.